These T cell receptor beta chains were read from a single sample in a study of blood T cell repertoires in COVID-19. Using immunoSEQ multiplex PCR, the repertoire was profiled, and TCRdb retains in-frame clones only, with some absent. The data show 150,000 to 200,000 clones, approximately 85% seen once. The specimen was peripheral blood. These receptors were collected from a human donor with active or convalescent COVID-19. The donor label of this sample is uncertain. CDR3s include the opening cysteine and the closing phenylalanine or tryptophan. Fields, in order: clone size, J gene, D gene, CDR3 length, V gene, CDR3 DNA, CDR3 protein. The D gene is left open where the match is weak. Only some rows state a clone size, as once, few, many or a class for expanded clones.

few | TRBJ2-3 | TRBD2 | 12 | TRBV3-1/TRBV3-2 | TGTGCGGCGGGAGGGTACACAGATACGCAGTATTTT | CAAGGYTDTQYF
- | TRBJ1-3 | TRBD1 | 15 | TRBV4-3 | TGCGCCAGCAGCCTAGCCAGGGGGCCTGGAAACACCATATATTTT | CASSLARGPGNTIYF
- | TRBJ1-1 | - | 12 | TRBV10-3 | TGTGCCATCATGGGGTTGGACAGTGAAGCTTTCTTT | CAIMGLDSEAFF
few | TRBJ2-2 | TRBD2 | 15 | TRBV9 | TGTGCCAGCAGCGGATCGACTAGCACGACCGGGGAGCTGTTTTTT | CASSGSTSTTGELFF
- | TRBJ2-3 | TRBD2 | 17 | TRBV3-1/TRBV3-2 | TGTGCCAGCAGCCACCGCGTAGCGGGAGTGGGGGGGGTTACGCAGTATTTT | CASSHRVAGVGGVTQYF
once | TRBJ1-1 | - | 13 | TRBV12-3/TRBV12-4 | TGTGCCAGCAGTTTGAGACAGGTTGCCTCCGCTTTCTTT | CASSLRQVASAFF
- | TRBJ1-1 | - | 13 | TRBV6-5 | TGTGCCAGCACGGAGGGAGGAAGCACTGAAGCTTTCTTT | CASTEGGSTEAFF
few | TRBJ1-3 | - | 15 | TRBV6-5 | TGTGCCAGCAGTTACTCCTACATTGGCGGTAACACCATATATTTT | CASSYSYIGGNTIYF
- | TRBJ2-5 | - | 12 | TRBV2 | TGTGCCAGCAGTGAAGCGAGGGAGACCCAGTACTTC | CASSEARETQYF
once | TRBJ2-7 | TRBD1 | 15 | TRBV10-2 | TGCGCCAGCAGTGAGTACGACAGGGGGCCGAACGAGCAGTACTTC | CASSEYDRGPNEQYF
- | TRBJ1-2 | TRBD1 | 13 | TRBV28 | TGTGCCAGCAGTTTAACAGGGGGACGTGGCTACACCTTC | CASSLTGGRGYTF
- | TRBJ1-1 | - | 15 | TRBV11-2 | TGTGCCAGCAGCTCCTCCTCCAGGGGTGGTACTGAAGCTTTCTTT | CASSSSSRGGTEAFF
- | TRBJ1-2 | - | 14 | TRBV2 | TGTGCCAGCAGCGGCGGGAGAACGGGGTATGGCTACACCTTC | CASSGGRTGYGYTF
once | TRBJ2-2 | TRBD2 | 16 | TRBV11-3 | TGTGCCAGCAGCTCAACTAGCGGGAGGGCCCGGGAGGAGCTGTTTTTT | CASSSTSGRAREELFF
- | TRBJ2-1 | - | 13 | TRBV6-5 | TGTGCCAGCCGACCCGCGAGGGATAATGAGCAGTTCTTC | CASRPARDNEQFF
- | TRBJ2-2 | TRBD1 | 16 | TRBV6-1 | TGTGCCAGCAGTGAACGACAGGGGGCCGGCACCGGGGAGCTGTTTTTT | CASSERQGAGTGELFF
- | TRBJ1-4 | - | 15 | TRBV28 | TGTGCCAGCAGACGCCTGAGACACTCCAATGAAAAACTGTTTTTT | CASRRLRHSNEKLFF
- | TRBJ1-1 | TRBD1 | 16 | TRBV5-4 | TGTGCCAGCAGCCCGCCTCGGACAGGTACGAACACTGAAGCTTTCTTT | CASSPPRTGTNTEAFF
- | TRBJ1-1 | TRBD1 | 16 | TRBV11-2 | TGTGCCAGCAGCCCGCGACCGGGACAGATGAACACTGAAGCTTTCTTT | CASSPRPGQMNTEAFF
- | TRBJ2-2 | TRBD1 | 14 | TRBV3-1/TRBV3-2 | TGTGCCAGCAGCCGAAGGGGGCTGGCCGGGGAGCTGTTTTTT | CASSRRGLAGELFF
- | TRBJ2-1 | - | 12 | TRBV24-1 | TGTGCCACCAGTGATTCCGACTATGAGCAGTTCTTC | CATSDSDYEQFF
- | TRBJ2-1 | TRBD1 | 15 | TRBV6-5 | TGTGCCAGCAGTTACCCCGGGACAGGGAGGAATGAGCAGTTCTTC | CASSYPGTGRNEQFF
once | TRBJ2-7 | TRBD2 | 14 | TRBV27 | TGTGCCAGCAGTTTGGGACTAGCGGGCGGCGAGCAGTACTTC | CASSLGLAGGEQYF